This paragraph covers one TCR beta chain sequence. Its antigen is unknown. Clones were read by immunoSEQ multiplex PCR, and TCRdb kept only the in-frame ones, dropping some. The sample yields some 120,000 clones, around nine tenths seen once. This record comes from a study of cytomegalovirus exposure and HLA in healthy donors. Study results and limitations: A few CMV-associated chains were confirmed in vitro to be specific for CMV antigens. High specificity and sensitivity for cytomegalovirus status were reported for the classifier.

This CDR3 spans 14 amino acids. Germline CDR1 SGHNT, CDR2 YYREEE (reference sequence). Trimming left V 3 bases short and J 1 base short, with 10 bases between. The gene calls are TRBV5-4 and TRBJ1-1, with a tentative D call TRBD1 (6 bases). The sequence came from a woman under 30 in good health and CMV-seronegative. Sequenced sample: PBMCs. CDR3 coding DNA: TGTGCCAGCAGCTCGACACAGGGGAACACTGAAGCTTTCTTT. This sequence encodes CASSSTQGNTEAFF. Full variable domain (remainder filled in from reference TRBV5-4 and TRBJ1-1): ETGVTQSPTHLIKTRGQQVTLRCSSQSGHNTVSWYQQALGQGPQFIFQYYREEENGRGNFPPRFSGLQFPNYSSELNVNALELDDSALYLCASSSTQGNTEAFFGQGTRLTVV.